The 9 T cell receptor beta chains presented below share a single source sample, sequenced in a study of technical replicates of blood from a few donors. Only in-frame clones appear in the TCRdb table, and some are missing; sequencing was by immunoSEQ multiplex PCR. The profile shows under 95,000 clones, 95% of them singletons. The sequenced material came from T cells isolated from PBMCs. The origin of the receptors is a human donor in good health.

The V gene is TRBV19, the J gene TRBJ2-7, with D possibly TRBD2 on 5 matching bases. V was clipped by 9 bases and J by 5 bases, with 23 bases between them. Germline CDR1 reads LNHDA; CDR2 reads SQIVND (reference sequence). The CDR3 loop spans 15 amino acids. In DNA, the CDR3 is TGTGCCAGCGATTATCTGATGCGGGTTCGGCACGAGCAGTACTTC. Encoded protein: CASDYLMRVRHEQYF.

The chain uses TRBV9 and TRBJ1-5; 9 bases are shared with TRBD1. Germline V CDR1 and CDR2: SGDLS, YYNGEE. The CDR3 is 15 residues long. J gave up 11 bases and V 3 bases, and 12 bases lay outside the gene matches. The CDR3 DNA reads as TGTGCCAGCAGCGAGGGACAGGGCCCTCAATCAGCCCAGCATTTT. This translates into CASSEGQGPQSAQHF.

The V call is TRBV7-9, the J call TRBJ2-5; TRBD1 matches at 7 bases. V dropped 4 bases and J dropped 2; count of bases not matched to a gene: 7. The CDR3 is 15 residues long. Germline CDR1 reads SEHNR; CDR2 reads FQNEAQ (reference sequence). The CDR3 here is CASSSRTGGQETQYF. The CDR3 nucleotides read TGTGCCAGCAGCTCCAGGACAGGTGGACAAGAGACCCAGTACTTC.

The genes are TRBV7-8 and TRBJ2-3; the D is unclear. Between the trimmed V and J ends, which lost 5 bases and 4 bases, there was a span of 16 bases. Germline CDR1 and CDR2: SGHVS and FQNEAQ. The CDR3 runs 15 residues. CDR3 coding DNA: TGTGCCAGCAGCCCAAACCTAGTTTTCGCAGATACGCAGTATTTT. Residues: CASSPNLVFADTQYF.

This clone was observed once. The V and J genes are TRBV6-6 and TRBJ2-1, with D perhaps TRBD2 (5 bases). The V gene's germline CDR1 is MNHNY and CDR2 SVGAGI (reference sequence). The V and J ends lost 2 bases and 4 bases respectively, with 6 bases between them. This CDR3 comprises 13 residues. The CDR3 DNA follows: TGTGCCAGCAGTTACGGCGGGTACAATGAGCAGTTCTTC. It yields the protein CASSYGGYNEQFF.

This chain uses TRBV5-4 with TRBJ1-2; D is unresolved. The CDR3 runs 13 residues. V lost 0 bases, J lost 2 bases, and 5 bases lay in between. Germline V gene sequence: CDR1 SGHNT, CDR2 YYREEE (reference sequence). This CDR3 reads CASSLDRNYGYTF. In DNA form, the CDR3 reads TGTGCCAGCAGCTTGGACAGAAACTATGGCTACACCTTC.

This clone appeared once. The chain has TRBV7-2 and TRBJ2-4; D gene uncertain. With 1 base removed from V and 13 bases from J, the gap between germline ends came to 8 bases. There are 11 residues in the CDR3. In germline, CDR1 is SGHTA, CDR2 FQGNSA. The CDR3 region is CASSLVSPQYF. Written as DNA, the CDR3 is TGTGCCAGCAGCTTAGTGTCCCCACAGTACTTC.

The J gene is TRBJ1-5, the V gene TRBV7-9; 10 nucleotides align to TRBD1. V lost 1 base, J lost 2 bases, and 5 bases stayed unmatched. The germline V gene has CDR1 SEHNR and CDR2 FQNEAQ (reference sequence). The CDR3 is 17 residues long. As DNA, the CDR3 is TGTGCCAGCAGCTTAGGACAGGGGGCCCTGGGCAATCAGCCCCAGCATTTT. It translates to CASSLGQGALGNQPQHF.

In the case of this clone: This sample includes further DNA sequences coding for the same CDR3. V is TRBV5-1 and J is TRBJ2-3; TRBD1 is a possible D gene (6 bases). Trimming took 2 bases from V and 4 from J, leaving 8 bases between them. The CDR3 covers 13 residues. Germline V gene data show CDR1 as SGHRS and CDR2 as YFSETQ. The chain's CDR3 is CASSLQGSDTQYF. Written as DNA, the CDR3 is TGCGCCAGCAGCTTACAGGGTTCAGATACGCAGTATTTT.